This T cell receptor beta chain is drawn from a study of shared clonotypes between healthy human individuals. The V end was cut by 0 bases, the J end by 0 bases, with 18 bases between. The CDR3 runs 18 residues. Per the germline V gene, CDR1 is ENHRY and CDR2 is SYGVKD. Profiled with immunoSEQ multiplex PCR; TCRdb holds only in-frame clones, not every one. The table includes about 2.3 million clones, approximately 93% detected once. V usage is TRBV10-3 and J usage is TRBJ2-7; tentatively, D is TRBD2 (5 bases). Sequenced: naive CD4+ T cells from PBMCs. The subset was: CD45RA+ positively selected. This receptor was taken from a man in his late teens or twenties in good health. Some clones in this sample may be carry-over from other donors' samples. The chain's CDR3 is CAISESILGALSSYEQYF. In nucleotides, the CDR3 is TGTGCCATCAGTGAGTCGATACTAGGAGCCCTAAGCTCCTACGAGCAGTACTTC.